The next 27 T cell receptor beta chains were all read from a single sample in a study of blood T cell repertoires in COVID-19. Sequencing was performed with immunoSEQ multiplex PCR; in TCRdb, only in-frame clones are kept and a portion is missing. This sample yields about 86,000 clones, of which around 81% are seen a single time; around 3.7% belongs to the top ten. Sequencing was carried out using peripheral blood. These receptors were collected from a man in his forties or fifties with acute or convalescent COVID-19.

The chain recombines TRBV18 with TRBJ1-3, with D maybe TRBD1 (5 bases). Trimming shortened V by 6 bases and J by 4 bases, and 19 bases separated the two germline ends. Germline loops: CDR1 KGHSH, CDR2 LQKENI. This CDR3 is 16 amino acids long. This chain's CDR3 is CASSPAGLGFGNTIYF. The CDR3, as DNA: TGTGCCAGCTCCCCTGCGGGGCTAGGCTTCGGAAACACCATATATTTT.

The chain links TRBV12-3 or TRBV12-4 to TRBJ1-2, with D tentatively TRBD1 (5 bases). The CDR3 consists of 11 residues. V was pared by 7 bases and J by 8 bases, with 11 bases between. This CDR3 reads CASTPGGGYTF. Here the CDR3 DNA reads TGTGCCAGCACCCCTGGGGGGGGCTACACCTTC.

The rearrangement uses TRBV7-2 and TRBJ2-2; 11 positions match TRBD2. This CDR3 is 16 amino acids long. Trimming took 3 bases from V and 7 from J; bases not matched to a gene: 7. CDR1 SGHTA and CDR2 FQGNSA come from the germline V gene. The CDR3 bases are TGTGCCAGCAGCTTGACCGGGACTAGCGGAAACGGGGAGCTGTTTTTT. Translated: CASSLTGTSGNGELFF.

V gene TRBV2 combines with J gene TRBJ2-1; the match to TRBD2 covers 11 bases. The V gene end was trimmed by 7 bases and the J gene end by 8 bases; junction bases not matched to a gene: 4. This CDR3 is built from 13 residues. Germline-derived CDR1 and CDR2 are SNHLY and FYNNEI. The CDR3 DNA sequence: TGTGCCAGCATGGCTAGCGGGGGGCATGAGCAGTTCTTC. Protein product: CASMASGGHEQFF. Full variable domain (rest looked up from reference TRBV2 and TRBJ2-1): EPEVTQTPSHQVTQMGQEVILRCVPISNHLYFYWYRQILGQKVEFLVSFYNNEISEKSEIFDDQFSVERPDGSNFTLKIRSTKLEDSAMYFCASMASGGHEQFFGPGTRLTVL.

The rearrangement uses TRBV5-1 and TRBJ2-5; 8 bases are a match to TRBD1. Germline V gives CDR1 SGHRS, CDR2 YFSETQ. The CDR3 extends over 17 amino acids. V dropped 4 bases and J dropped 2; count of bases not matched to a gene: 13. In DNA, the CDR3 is TGCGCCAGCAGCATCTACCCCACAGGGGGTGTACAAGAGACCCAGTACTTC. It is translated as CASSIYPTGGVQETQYF.

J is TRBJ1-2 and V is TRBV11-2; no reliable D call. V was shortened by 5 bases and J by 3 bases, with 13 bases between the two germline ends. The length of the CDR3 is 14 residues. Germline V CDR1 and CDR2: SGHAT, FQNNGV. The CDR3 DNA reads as TGTGCCAGCAGCCCGACTGTGGCTGACTATGGCTACACCTTC. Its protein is CASSPTVADYGYTF.

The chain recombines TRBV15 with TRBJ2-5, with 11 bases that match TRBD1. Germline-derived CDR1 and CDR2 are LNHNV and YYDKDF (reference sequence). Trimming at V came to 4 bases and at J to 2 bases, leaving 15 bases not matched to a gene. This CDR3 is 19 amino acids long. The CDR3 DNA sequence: TGTGCCACCAGCAAGAGGACAGGGGGCTTGGTATATGGTCAAGAGACCCAGTACTTC. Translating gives CATSKRTGGLVYGQETQYF. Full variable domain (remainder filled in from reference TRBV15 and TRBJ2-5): DAMVIQNPRYQVTQFGKPVTLSCSQTLNHNVMYWYQQKSSQAPKLLFHYYDKDFNNEADTPDNFQSRRPNTSFCFLDIRSPGLGDTAMYLCATSKRTGGLVYGQETQYFGPGTRLLVL.

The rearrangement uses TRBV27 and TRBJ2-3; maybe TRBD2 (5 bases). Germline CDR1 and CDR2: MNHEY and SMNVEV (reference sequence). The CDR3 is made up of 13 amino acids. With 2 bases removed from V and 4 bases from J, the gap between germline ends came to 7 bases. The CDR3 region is CASSLAGPDTQYF. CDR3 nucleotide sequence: TGTGCCAGCAGTTTAGCGGGTCCAGATACGCAGTATTTT.

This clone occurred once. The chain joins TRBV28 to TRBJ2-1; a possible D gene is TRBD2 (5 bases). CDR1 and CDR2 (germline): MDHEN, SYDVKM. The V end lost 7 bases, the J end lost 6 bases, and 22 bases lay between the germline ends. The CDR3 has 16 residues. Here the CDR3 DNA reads TGTGCCAGCACCACCGCATCCGAGGGCGTACCCAATGAGCAGTTCTTC. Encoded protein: CASTTASEGVPNEQFF.

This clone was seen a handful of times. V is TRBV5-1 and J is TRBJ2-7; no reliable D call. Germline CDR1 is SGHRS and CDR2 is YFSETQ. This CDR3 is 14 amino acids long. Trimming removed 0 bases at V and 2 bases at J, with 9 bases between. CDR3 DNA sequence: TGCGCCAGCAGCTTGGGACTCCTTACCTACGAGCAGTACTTC. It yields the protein CASSLGLLTYEQYF. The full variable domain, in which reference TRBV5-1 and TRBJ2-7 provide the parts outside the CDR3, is KAGVTQTPRYLIKTRGQQVTLSCSPISGHRSVSWYQQTPGQGLQFLFEYFSETQRNKGNFPGRFSGRQFSNSRSEMNVSTLELGDSALYLCASSLGLLTYEQYFGPGTRLTVT.

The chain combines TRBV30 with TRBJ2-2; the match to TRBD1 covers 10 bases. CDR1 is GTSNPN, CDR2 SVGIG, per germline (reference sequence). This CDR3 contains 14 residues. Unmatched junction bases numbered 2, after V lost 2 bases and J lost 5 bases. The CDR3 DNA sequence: TGTGCCTGGAGTCGGGGACAGGGGACCGGGGAGCTGTTTTTT. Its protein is CAWSRGQGTGELFF. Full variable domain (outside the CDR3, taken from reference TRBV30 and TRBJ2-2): SQTIHQWPATLVQPVGSPLSLECTVEGTSNPNLYWYRQAAGRGLQLLFYSVGIGQISSEVPQNLSASRPQDRQFILSSKKLLLSDSGFYLCAWSRGQGTGELFFGEGSRLTVL.

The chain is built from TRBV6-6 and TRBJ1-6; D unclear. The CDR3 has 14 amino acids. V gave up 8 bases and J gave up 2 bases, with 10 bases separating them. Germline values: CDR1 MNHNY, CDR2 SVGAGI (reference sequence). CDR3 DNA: TGTGCCAGCGGCCCAATGCCCTATAATTCACCCCTCCACTTT. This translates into CASGPMPYNSPLHF.

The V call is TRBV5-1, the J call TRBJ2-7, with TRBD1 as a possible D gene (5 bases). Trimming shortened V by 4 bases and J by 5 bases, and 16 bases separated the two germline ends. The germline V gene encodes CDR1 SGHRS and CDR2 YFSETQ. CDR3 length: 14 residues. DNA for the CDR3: TGCGCCAGCAGCCAAGAGCAGGGTGGGCACGAGCAGTACTTC. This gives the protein CASSQEQGGHEQYF. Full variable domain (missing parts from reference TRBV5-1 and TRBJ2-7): KAGVTQTPRYLIKTRGQQVTLSCSPISGHRSVSWYQQTPGQGLQFLFEYFSETQRNKGNFPGRFSGRQFSNSRSEMNVSTLELGDSALYLCASSQEQGGHEQYFGPGTRLTVT.

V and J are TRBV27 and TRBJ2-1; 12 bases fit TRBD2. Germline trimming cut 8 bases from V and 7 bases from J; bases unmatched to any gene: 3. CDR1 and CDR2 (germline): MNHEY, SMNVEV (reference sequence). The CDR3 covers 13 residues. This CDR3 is CASGLAGLNEQFF. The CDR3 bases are TGTGCCAGCGGACTAGCGGGGTTGAATGAGCAGTTCTTC.

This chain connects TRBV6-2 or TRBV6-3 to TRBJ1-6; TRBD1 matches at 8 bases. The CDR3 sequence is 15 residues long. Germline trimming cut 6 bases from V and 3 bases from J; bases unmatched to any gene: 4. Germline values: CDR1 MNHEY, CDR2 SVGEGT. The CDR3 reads CASSLGQGYNSPLHF. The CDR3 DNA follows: TGTGCCAGCAGCCTCGGACAGGGCTATAATTCACCCCTCCACTTT.

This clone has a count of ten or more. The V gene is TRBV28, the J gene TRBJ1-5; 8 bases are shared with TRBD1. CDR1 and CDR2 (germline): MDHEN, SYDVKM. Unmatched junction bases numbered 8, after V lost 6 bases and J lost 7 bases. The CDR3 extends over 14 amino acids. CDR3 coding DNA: TGTGCCAGCAGCCCACTACAGGGGGGCCAGCCCCAGCATTTT. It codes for CASSPLQGGQPQHF. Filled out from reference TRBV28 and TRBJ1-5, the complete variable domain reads DVKVTQSSRYLVKRTGEKVFLECVQDMDHENMFWYRQDPGLGLRLIYFSYDVKMKEKGDIPEGYSVSREKKERFSLILESASTNQTSMYLCASSPLQGGQPQHFGDGTRLSIL.

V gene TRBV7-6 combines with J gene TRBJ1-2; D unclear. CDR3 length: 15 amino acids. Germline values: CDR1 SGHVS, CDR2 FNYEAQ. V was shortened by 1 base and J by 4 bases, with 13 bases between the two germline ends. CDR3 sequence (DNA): TGTGCCAGCAGCTTAGACGACGGGTTTGGCTATGGCTACACCTTC. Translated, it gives CASSLDDGFGYGYTF.

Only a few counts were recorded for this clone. The CDR3 DNA reads as TGTGCCAGCAGCTTAGGGACAGGGTCAGGACAGCCCCAGCATTTT. Its protein product is CASSLGTGSGQPQHF. The V call is TRBV7-9, the J call TRBJ1-5; 8 bases fit TRBD1. V shed 1 base and J 7 bases; nucleotides not matched to a gene: 6. Germline V gene lookup returns CDR1 SEHNR and CDR2 FQNEAQ (reference sequence). The CDR3 is 15 amino acids.

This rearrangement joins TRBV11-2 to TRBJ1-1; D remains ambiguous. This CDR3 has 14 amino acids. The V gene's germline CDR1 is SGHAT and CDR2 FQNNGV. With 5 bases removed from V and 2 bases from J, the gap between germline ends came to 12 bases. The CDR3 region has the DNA TGTGCCAGCAGCCCGATGCGGGGAAACACTGAAGCTTTCTTT. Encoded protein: CASSPMRGNTEAFF.

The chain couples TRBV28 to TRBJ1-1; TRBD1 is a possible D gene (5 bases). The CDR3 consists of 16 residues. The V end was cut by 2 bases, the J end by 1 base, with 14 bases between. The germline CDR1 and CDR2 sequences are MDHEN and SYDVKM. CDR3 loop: CASSLKRGSWNTEAFF. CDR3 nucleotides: TGTGCCAGCAGTTTAAAAAGGGGCAGCTGGAACACTGAAGCTTTCTTT.

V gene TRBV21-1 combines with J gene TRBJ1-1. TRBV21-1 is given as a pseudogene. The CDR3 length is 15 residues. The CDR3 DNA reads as TGTGCCAGCAGCAAAGGGTTCGGTCCGAACACTGAAGCTTTCTTT. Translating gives CASSKGFGPNTEAFF.

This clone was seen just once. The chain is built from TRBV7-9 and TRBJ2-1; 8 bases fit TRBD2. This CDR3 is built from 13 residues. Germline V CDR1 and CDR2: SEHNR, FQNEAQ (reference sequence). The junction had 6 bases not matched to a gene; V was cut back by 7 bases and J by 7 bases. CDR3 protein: CASTPASGNEQFF. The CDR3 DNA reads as TGTGCCAGCACCCCCGCTAGCGGGAATGAGCAGTTCTTC.

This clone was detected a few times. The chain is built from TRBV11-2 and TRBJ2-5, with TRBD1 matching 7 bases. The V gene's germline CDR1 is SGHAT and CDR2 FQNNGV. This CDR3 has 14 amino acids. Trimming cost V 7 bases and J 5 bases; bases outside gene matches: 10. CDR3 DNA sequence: TGTGCCAGCAAGGACGGGACAGTAGGCGAGACCCAGTACTTC. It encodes CASKDGTVGETQYF.

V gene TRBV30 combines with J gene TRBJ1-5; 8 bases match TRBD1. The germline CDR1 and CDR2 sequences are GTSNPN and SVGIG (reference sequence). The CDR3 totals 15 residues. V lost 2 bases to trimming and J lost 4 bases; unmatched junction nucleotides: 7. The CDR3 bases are TGTGCCTGGAGTCTCGGGCAGGGGGCGAATCAGCCCCAGCATTTT. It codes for CAWSLGQGANQPQHF.

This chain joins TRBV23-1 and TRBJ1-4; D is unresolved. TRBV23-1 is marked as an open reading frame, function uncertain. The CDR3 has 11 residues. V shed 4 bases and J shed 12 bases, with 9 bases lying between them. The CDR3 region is CASSRTWQLFF. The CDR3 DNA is TGCGCCAGCAGTCGCACGTGGCAACTGTTTTTT.

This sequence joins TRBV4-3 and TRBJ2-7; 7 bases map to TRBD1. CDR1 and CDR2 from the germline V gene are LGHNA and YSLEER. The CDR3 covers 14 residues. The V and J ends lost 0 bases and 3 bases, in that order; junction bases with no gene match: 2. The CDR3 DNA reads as TGCGCCAGCAGCCAAGAACCAGGGGGCTACGAGCAGTACTTC. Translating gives CASSQEPGGYEQYF.

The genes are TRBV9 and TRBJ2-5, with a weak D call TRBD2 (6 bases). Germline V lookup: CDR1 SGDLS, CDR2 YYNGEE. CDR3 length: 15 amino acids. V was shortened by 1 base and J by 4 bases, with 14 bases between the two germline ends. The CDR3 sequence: CASSVSGELLETQYF. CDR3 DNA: TGTGCCAGCAGCGTATCGGGGGAATTGTTAGAGACCCAGTACTTC.